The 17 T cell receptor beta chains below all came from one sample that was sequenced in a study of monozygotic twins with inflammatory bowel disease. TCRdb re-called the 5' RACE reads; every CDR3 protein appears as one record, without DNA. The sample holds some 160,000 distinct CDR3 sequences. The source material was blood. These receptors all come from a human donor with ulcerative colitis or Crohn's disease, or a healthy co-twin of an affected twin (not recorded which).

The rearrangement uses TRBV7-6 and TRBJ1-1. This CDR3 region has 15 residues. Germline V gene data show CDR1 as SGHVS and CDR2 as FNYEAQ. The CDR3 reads CASSLASVGASEAFF.

The CDR3 region is CASSPIGDGYTF. V and J are TRBV18 and TRBJ1-2. Germline CDR1 KGHSH, CDR2 LQKENI. The CDR3 contains 12 residues.

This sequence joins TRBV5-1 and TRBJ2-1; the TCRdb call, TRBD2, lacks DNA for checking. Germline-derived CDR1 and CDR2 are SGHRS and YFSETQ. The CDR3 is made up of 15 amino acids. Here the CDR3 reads CASSSTSVAYNEQFF. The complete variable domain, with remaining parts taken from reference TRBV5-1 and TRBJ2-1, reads KAGVTQTPRYLIKTRGQQVTLSCSPISGHRSVSWYQQTPGQGLQFLFEYFSETQRNKGNFPGRFSGRQFSNSRSEMNVSTLELGDSALYLCASSSTSVAYNEQFFGPGTRLTVL.

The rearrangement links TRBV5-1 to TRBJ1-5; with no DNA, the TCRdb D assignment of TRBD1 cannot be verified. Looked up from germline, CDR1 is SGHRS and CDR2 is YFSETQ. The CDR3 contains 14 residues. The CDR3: CASSPDSRNQPQHF. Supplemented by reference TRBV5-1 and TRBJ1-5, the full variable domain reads KAGVTQTPRYLIKTRGQQVTLSCSPISGHRSVSWYQQTPGQGLQFLFEYFSETQRNKGNFPGRFSGRQFSNSRSEMNVSTLELGDSALYLCASSPDSRNQPQHFGDGTRLSIL.

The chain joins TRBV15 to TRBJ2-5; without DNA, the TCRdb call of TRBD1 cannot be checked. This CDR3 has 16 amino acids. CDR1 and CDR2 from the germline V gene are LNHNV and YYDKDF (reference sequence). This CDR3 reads CATSDFSGTGGKTQYF.

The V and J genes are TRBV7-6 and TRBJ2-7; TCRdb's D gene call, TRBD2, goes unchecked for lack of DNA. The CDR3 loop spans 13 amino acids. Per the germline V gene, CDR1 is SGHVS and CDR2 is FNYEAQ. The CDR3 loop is CASSLLLANEQYF.

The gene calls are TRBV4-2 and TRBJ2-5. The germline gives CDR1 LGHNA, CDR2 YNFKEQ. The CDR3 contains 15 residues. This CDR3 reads CASSQDGGPRGTQYF.

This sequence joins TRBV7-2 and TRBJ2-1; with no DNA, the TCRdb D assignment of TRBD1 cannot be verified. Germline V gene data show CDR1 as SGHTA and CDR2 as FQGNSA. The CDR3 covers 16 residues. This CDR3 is CASSSPGQSQFNEQFF.

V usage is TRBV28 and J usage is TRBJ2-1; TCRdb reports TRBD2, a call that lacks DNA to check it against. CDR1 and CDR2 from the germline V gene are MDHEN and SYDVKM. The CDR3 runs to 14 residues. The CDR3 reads CASRSSGANNEQFF.

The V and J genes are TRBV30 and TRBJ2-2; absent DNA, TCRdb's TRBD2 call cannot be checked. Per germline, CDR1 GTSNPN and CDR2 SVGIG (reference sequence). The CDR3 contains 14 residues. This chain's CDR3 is CAWSVGLVRGELFF.

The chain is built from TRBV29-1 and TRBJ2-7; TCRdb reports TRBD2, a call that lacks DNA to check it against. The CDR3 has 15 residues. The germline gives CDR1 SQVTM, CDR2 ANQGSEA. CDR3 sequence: CSVEHGSALSYEQYF.

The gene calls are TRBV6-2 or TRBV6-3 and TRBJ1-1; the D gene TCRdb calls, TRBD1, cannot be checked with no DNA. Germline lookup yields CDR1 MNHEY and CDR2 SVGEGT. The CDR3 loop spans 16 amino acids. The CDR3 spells CASSSRTGGANTEAFF.

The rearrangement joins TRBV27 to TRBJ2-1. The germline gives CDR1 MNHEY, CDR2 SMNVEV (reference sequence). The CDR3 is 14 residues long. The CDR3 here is CASDNRRTYNEQFF.

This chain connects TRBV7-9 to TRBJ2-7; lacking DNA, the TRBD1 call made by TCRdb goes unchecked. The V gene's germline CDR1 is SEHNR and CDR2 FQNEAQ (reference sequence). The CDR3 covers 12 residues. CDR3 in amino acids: CAAGHSSYEQYF.

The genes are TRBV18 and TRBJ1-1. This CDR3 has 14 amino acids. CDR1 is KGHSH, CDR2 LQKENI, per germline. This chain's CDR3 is CASSPGGYDTEAFF.

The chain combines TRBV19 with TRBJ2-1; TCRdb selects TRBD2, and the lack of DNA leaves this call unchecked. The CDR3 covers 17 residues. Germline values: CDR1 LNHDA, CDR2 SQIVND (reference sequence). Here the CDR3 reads CASSPRASGSSYNEQFF.

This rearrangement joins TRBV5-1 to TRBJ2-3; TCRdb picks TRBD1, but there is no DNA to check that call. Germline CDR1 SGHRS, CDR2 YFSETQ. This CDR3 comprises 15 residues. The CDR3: CASSPPWTETDTQYF.